This entry lists 18 T cell receptor beta chains sequenced from one sample in a study of blood T cell repertoires in COVID-19. Some clones are missing from TCRdb's copy, which holds only in-frame ones; the method was immunoSEQ multiplex PCR. The sample consists of 200,000 or so clones, roughly 80% of them appearing once. The sample taken for sequencing was PBMCs or T cells enriched from blood (not recorded which). Receptors were obtained from a man aged 40-55 years who had recovered from COVID-19.

The chain recombines TRBV19 with TRBJ2-2; 7 nucleotides align to TRBD1. V was pared by 2 bases and J by 2 bases, with 2 bases of the junction left unmatched. There are 15 residues in the CDR3. Per germline, CDR1 LNHDA and CDR2 SQIVND (reference sequence). The CDR3: CASSIRGRNTGELFF. The DNA for the CDR3 is TGTGCCAGTAGTATAAGGGGGCGCAACACCGGGGAGCTGTTTTTT.

This clone was seen a few times. The genes are TRBV5-8 and TRBJ1-5, with 11 bases matching TRBD1. V lost 2 bases, J lost 4 bases, and 2 bases stayed unmatched. The CDR3 contains 15 residues. Germline CDR1 reads SGHTS; CDR2 reads YDEGEE. CDR3 sequence reads: CASSFRDRGNQPQHF. The CDR3 coding sequence is TGTGCCAGCAGCTTCCGGGACAGGGGGAATCAGCCCCAGCATTTT.

The chain's CDR3 is CASSFGTVQASQHF. The CDR3 DNA sequence: TGTGCCAGCAGCTTCGGGACAGTCCAAGCGTCCCAGCATTTT. The chain recombines TRBV5-5 with TRBJ1-5; TRBD1 agrees at 7 bases. Germline V CDR1 and CDR2: SGHKS, YYEKEE (reference sequence). The V gene end was trimmed by 2 bases and the J gene end by 11 bases; junction bases not matched to a gene: 10. The CDR3 is 14 amino acids.

The chain joins TRBV2 to TRBJ1-2; D may be TRBD1 (5 bases). CDR1 SNHLY and CDR2 FYNNEI come from the germline V gene. V was clipped by 7 bases and J by 3 bases, with 15 bases between them. The CDR3 is 14 amino acids. This chain's CDR3 is CASKRRGDYYGYTF. CDR3 DNA: TGTGCCAGCAAAAGACGGGGGGACTACTATGGCTACACCTTC.

The CDR3 DNA sequence: TGTGCCAGCAGCTTAAGACAGGGCTCAAATGAAAAACTGTTTTTT. Translation: CASSLRQGSNEKLFF. This chain connects TRBV7-9 to TRBJ1-4; TRBD1 matches 7 bases. Germline lookup yields CDR1 SEHNR and CDR2 FQNEAQ (reference sequence). Trimming took 2 bases from V and 5 from J; bases not matched to a gene: 5. This CDR3 spans 15 amino acids. Full variable domain (outside the CDR3, taken from reference TRBV7-9 and TRBJ1-4): DTGVSQNPRHKITKRGQNVTFRCDPISEHNRLYWYRQTLGQGPEFLTYFQNEAQLEKSRLLSDRFSAERPKGSFSTLEIQRTEQGDSAMYLCASSLRQGSNEKLFFGSGTQLSVL.

The chain uses TRBV2 and TRBJ1-2; 8 positions agree with TRBD1. The CDR3 totals 14 residues. J was trimmed by 6 bases and V by 4 bases; bases with no gene match: 7. Germline lookup yields CDR1 SNHLY and CDR2 FYNNEI. In DNA, the CDR3 is TGTGCCAGCAGTGTACAGGGGGTCGGGGATGGCTACACCTTC. It codes for CASSVQGVGDGYTF.

This clone showed up just a few times. The J gene is TRBJ1-2, the V gene TRBV30; maybe TRBD1 (5 bases). This CDR3 spans 12 amino acids. Trimming shortened V by 2 bases and J by 4 bases, and 8 bases separated the two germline ends. In germline, CDR1 is GTSNPN, CDR2 SVGIG (reference sequence). The CDR3 DNA reads as TGTGCCTGGAGTCAAACAGGCTATGGCTACACCTTC. The encoded protein is CAWSQTGYGYTF.

This sequence joins TRBV19 and TRBJ2-2, with D hard to call. The CDR3 is 15 residues long. Trimming took off 6 bases at V and 0 bases at J, with 11 bases between the two ends. Germline V gives CDR1 LNHDA, CDR2 SQIVND (reference sequence). CDR3 amino acids: CASRASKANTGELFF. In DNA, the CDR3 is TGTGCCAGTAGGGCATCGAAAGCGAACACCGGGGAGCTGTTTTTT.

The chain uses TRBV7-8 and TRBJ1-2, with 7 nucleotides matching TRBD1. From germline, CDR1 is SGHVS and CDR2 FQNEAQ. The V and J ends lost 3 bases and 2 bases, in that order; junction bases with no gene match: 3. This CDR3 has 14 amino acids. This chain's CDR3 is CASSFSGQNYGYTF. CDR3 DNA sequence: TGTGCCAGCAGCTTTTCGGGACAGAACTATGGCTACACCTTC.

The chain uses TRBV4-2 and TRBJ1-3, with D possibly being TRBD1 (6 bases). Germline CDR1 LGHNA, CDR2 YNFKEQ. The CDR3 length is 17 residues. V was pared by 5 bases and J by 1 base, with 18 bases between. Here the CDR3 reads CASSASGGGASGNTIYF. In nucleotides, the CDR3 is TGTGCCAGCAGCGCCTCAGGAGGGGGGGCATCTGGAAACACCATATATTTT.

The CDR3 DNA sequence: TGTGCCAGCAGCATAGATTCGACGGGACTCGGCTCTGAAGCTTTCTTT. Amino acid sequence: CASSIDSTGLGSEAFF. The genes are TRBV6-6 and TRBJ1-1; perhaps TRBD1 as D (5 bases). Trimming cost V 6 bases and J 6 bases, with 23 bases left between them. The CDR3 is 16 amino acids. The germline gives CDR1 MNHNY, CDR2 SVGAGI (reference sequence).

The chain uses TRBV2 and TRBJ1-5; 12 positions agree with TRBD1. CDR3 length equals 17 residues. J lost 2 bases, V lost 8 bases, and 10 bases had no gene match. Germline CDR1 SNHLY, CDR2 FYNNEI. The CDR3 spells CASQGQGAWVGNQPQHF. In DNA form, the CDR3 reads TGTGCCAGCCAGGGACAGGGGGCGTGGGTGGGCAATCAGCCCCAGCATTTT.

The chain uses TRBV5-6 and TRBJ2-1; TRBD2 is a possible D gene (5 bases). Looked up from germline, CDR1 is SGHDT and CDR2 is YYEEEE. This CDR3 is 13 amino acids long. The germline V and J ends were trimmed by 0 bases and 10 bases, with 11 bases remaining between them. The CDR3 protein is CASSLAGMGEQFF. In DNA, the CDR3 is TGTGCCAGCAGCTTGGCGGGGATGGGCGAGCAGTTCTTC.

The chain couples TRBV7-9 to TRBJ2-3; 10 bases are shared with TRBD2. The CDR3 has 17 residues. Germline CDR1 reads SEHNR; CDR2 reads FQNEAQ (reference sequence). J lost 3 bases, V lost 4 bases, and 10 bases had no gene match. The CDR3 region has the DNA TGTGCCAGCAGCTCCCGGGGTAGCGGGGGGCCGACAGATACGCAGTATTTT. It specifies CASSSRGSGGPTDTQYF. The whole variable domain, remainder taken from reference TRBV7-9 and TRBJ2-3, is DTGVSQNPRHKITKRGQNVTFRCDPISEHNRLYWYRQTLGQGPEFLTYFQNEAQLEKSRLLSDRFSAERPKGSFSTLEIQRTEQGDSAMYLCASSSRGSGGPTDTQYFGPGTRLTVL.

The rearrangement uses TRBV12-3 or TRBV12-4 and TRBJ2-7, with unresolved D. The CDR3 is made up of 13 amino acids. V shed 2 bases and J shed 2 bases, with 7 bases lying between them. CDR3 in amino acids: CASSLSPAYEQYF. CDR3 nucleotide sequence: TGTGCCAGCAGTTTATCCCCCGCCTACGAGCAGTACTTC.

The table lists this clone with a count of one. The J gene is TRBJ1-5, the V gene TRBV7-9; D not certain. The V and J ends lost 5 bases and 4 bases respectively, with 6 bases between them. In germline, CDR1 is SEHNR, CDR2 FQNEAQ (reference sequence). The CDR3 spans 12 residues. DNA of the CDR3: TGTGCCAGCAGCGCGAATAATCAGCCCCAGCATTTT. Its protein product is CASSANNQPQHF.

The chain carries TRBV2 and TRBJ2-2; D gene ambiguous. V lost 6 bases and J lost 3, with 8 bases in between. Germline V CDR1 and CDR2: SNHLY, FYNNEI. The CDR3 sequence is 13 residues long. CDR3 amino acids: CASRLSDTGELFF. DNA for the CDR3: TGTGCCAGCAGGCTTTCAGACACCGGGGAGCTGTTTTTT.

The chain carries TRBV29-1 and TRBJ2-1, with D perhaps TRBD2 (6 bases). The germline CDR1 and CDR2 sequences are SQVTM and ANQGSEA. The CDR3 contains 11 residues. Trimming shortened V by 4 bases and J by 10 bases, and 11 bases separated the two germline ends. The CDR3 reads CSVVLAGEQFF. CDR3 nucleotide sequence: TGCAGCGTTGTCCTCGCGGGGGAGCAGTTCTTC.